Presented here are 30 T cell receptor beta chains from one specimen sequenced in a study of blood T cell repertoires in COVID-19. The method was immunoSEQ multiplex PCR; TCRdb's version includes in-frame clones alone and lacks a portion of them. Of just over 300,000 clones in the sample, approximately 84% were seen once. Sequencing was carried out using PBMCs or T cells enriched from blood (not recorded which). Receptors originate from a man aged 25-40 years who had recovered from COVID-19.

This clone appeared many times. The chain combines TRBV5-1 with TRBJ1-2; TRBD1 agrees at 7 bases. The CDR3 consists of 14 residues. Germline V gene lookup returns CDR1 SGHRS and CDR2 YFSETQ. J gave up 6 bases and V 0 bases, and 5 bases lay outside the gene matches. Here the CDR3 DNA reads TGCGCCAGCAGCTTGGGCCCCCAGGGGGATGGCTACACCTTC. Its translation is CASSLGPQGDGYTF.

Here the CDR3 DNA reads TGTGCCAGCAGCCAAGATTGGTTAACAGGGGCCACGGTAGACTTCTATGGCTACACCTTC. Residues: CASSQDWLTGATVDFYGYTF. The chain employs TRBV4-2 and TRBJ1-2; TRBD1 aligns across 7 bases. The V gene's germline CDR1 is LGHNA and CDR2 YNFKEQ. CDR3 length: 20 amino acids. J was trimmed by 4 bases and V by 0 bases; bases with no gene match: 20.

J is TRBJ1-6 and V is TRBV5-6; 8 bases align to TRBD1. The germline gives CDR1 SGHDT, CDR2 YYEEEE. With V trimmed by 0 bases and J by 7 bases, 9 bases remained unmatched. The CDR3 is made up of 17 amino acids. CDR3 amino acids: CASSLEGRRGRNSPLHF. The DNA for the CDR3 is TGTGCCAGCAGCTTGGAGGGACGCAGGGGGCGCAATTCACCCCTCCACTTT.

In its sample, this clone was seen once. CDR3 sequence (DNA): TGTGCTTCGAAGGCGGGGGCCGCGAGGGATGAGCAGTTCTTC. Protein: CASKAGAARDEQFF. V gene TRBV7-8 combines with J gene TRBJ2-1; a weak D match, TRBD2 (7 bases). Per the germline V gene, CDR1 is SGHVS and CDR2 is FQNEAQ. This CDR3 has 14 residues. Combining the CDR3 with reference TRBV7-8 and TRBJ2-1 gives the whole variable domain GAGVSQSPRYKVAKRGQDVALRCDPISGHVSLFWYQQALGQGPEFLTYFQNEAQLDKSGLPSDRFFAERPEGSVSTLKIQRTQQEDSAVYLCASKAGAARDEQFFGPGTRLTVL.

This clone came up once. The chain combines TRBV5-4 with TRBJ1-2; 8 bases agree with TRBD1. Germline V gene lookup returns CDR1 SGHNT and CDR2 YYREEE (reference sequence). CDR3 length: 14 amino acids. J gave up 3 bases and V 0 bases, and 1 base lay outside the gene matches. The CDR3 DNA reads TGTGCCAGCAGCTTGGCAGGGGGCCACTATGGCTACACCTTC. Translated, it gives CASSLAGGHYGYTF. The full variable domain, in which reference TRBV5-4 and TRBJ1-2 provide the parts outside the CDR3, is ETGVTQSPTHLIKTRGQQVTLRCSSQSGHNTVSWYQQALGQGPQFIFQYYREEENGRGNFPPRFSGLQFPNYSSELNVNALELDDSALYLCASSLAGGHYGYTFGSGTRLTVV.

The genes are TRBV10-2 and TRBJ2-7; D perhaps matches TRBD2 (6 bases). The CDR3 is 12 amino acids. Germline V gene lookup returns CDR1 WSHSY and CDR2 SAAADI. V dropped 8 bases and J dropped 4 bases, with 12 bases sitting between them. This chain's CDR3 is CASGQAGYEQYF. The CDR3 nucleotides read TGCGCCAGCGGTCAAGCGGGTTACGAGCAGTACTTC.

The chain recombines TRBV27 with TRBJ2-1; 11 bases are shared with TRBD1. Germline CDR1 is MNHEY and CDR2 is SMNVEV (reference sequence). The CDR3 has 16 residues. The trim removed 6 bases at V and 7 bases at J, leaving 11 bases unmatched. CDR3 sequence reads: CASRSRRTGGRNEQFF. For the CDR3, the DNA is TGTGCCAGCAGATCCCGCAGGACAGGGGGCCGGAATGAGCAGTTCTTC.

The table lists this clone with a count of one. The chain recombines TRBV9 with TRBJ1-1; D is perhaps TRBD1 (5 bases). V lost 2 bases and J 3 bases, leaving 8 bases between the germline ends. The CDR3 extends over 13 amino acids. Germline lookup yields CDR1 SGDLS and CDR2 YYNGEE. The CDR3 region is CASSVDTYTEAFF. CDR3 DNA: TGTGCCAGCAGCGTGGACACGTACACTGAAGCTTTCTTT.

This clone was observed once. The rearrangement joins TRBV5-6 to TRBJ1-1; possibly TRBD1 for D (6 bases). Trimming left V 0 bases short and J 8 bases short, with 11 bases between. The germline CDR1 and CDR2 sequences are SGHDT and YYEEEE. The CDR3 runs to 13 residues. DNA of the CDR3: TGTGCCAGCAGCTTGGGGGCAGGGGTGGAAGCTTTCTTT. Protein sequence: CASSLGAGVEAFF.

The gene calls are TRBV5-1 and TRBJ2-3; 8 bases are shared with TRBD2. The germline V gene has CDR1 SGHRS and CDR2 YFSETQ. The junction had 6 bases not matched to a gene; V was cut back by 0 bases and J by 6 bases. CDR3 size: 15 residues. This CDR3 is CASSLVPGGGDTQYF. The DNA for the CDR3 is TGCGCCAGCAGCTTGGTTCCGGGAGGGGGGGATACGCAGTATTTT.

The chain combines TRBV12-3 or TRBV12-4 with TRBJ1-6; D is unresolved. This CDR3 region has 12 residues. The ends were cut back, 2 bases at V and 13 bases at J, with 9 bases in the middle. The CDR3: CASSLSLLPLHF. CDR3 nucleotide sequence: TGTGCCAGCAGTTTAAGCCTCCTGCCCCTCCACTTT.

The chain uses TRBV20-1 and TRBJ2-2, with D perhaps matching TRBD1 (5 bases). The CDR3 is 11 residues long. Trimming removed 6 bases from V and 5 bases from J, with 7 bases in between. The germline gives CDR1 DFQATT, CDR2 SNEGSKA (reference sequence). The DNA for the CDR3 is TGCAGTGCCCCAGGGACCGGGGAGCTGTTTTTT. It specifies CSAPGTGELFF.

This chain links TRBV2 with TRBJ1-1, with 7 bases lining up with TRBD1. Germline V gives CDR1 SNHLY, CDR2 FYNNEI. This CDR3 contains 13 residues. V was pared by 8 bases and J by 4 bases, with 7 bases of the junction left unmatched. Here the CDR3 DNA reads TGTGCCAGCGGCAGGGGGGTAAGCACTGAAGCTTTCTTT. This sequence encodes CASGRGVSTEAFF.

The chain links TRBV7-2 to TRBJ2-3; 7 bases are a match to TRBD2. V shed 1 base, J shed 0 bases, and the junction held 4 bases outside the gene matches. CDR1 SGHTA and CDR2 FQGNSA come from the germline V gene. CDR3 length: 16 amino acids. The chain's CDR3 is CASSLGLAVSTDTQYF. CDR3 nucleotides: TGTGCCAGCAGCTTAGGACTAGCAGTTAGCACAGATACGCAGTATTTT.

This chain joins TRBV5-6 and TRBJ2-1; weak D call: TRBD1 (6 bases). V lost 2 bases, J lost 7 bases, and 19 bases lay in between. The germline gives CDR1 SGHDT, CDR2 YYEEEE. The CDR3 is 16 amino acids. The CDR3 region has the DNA TGTGCCAGCAGCTTAGTTGTCCCGGCGACAGGAAATGAGCAGTTCTTC. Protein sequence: CASSLVVPATGNEQFF.

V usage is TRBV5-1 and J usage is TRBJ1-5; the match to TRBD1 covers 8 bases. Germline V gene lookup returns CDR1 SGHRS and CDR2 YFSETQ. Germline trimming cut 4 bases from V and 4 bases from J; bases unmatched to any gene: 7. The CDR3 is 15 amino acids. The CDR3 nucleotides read TGCGCCAGCAGCCCTACAACAGGGGGGAATCAGCCCCAGCATTTT. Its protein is CASSPTTGGNQPQHF.

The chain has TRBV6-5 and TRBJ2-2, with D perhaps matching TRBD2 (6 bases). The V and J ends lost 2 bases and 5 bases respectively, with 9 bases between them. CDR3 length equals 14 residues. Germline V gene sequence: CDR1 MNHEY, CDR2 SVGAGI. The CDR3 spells CASSYGGRTGELFF. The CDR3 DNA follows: TGTGCCAGCAGTTACGGAGGGAGGACCGGGGAGCTGTTTTTT.

In DNA form, the CDR3 reads TGTGCCAGCGCGGGGCAAGGGCCCACCGGGGAGCTGTTTTTT. As protein: CASAGQGPTGELFF. The V call is TRBV7-9, the J call TRBJ2-2, with D possibly TRBD2 on 6 matching bases. CDR1 is SEHNR and CDR2 is FQNEAQ in the germline V gene (reference sequence). The CDR3 is made up of 14 amino acids. Trimming left V 8 bases short and J 4 bases short, with 14 bases between.

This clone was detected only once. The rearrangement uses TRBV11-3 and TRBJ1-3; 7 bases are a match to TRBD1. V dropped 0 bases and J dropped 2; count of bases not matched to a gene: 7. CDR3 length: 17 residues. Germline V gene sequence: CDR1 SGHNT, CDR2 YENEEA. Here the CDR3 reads CASSLDMTTGAGNTIYF. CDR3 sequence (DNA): TGTGCCAGCAGCTTAGATATGACCACAGGGGCTGGAAACACCATATATTTT.

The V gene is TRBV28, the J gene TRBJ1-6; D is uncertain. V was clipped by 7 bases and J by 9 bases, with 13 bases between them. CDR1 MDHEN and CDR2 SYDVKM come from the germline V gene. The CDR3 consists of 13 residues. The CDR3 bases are TGTGCCAGCACCGACGCGGGGTTTTCACCCCTCCACTTT. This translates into CASTDAGFSPLHF.

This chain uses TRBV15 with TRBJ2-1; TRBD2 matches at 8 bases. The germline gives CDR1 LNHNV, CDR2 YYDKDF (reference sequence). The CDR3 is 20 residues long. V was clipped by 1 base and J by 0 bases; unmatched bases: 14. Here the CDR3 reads CATSRGGGRPAKSSYNEQFF. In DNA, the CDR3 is TGTGCCACCAGCAGAGGGGGCGGGAGGCCCGCAAAAAGCTCCTACAATGAGCAGTTCTTC.

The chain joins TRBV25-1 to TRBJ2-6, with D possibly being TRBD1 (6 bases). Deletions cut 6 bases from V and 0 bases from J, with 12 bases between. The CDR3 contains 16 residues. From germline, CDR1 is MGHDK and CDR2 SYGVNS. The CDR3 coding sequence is TGTGCCAGCAGAGTCAGGGACATCTCTGGGGCCAACGTCCTGACTTTC. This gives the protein CASRVRDISGANVLTF.

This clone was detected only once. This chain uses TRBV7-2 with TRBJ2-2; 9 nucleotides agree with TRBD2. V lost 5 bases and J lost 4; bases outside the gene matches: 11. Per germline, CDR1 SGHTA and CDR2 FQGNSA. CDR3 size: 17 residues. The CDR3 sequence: CASSRRLSGSATGELFF. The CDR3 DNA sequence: TGTGCCAGCAGCCGGAGGCTTAGCGGGAGTGCCACCGGGGAGCTGTTTTTT.

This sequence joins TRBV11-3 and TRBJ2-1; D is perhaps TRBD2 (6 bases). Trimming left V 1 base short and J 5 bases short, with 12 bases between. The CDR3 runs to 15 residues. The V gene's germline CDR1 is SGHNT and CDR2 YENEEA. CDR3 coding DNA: TGTGCCAGCAGCTTAGGGGCGGGGCGGGACAATGAGCAGTTCTTC. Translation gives CASSLGAGRDNEQFF.

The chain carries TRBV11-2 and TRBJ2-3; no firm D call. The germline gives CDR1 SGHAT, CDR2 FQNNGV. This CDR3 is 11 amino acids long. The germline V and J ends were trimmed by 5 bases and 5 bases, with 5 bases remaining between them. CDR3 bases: TGTGCCAGCAGCGGCGGAGATACGCAGTATTTT. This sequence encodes CASSGGDTQYF.

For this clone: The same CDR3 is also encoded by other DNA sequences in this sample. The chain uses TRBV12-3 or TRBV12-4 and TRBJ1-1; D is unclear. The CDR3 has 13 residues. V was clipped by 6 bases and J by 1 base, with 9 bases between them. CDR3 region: CASSLGPNTEAFF. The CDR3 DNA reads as TGTGCCAGCAGCTTGGGCCCGAACACTGAAGCTTTCTTT.

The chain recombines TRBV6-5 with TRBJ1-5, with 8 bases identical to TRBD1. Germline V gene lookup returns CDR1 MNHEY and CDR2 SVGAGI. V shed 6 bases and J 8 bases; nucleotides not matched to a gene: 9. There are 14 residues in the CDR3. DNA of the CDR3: TGTGCCAGCAGCCTTACAGGGGGTGGTGAGCCCCAGCATTTT. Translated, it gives CASSLTGGGEPQHF.

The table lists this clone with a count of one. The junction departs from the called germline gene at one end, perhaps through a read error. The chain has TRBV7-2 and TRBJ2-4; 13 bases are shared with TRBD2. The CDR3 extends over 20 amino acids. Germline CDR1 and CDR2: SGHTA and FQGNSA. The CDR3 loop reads CASSLAGLAGDMIAKNIQYF. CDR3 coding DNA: TGTGCCAGCAGCTTAGCTGGACTAGCGGGGGATATGATAGCCAAGAACATTCAGTACTTC. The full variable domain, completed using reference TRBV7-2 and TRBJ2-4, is GAGVSQSPSNKVTEKGKDVELRCDPISGHTALYWYRQSLGQGLEFLIYFQGNSAPDKSGLPSDRFSAERTGGSVSTLTIQRTQQEDSAVYLCASSLAGLAGDMIAKNIQYFGAGTRLSVL.

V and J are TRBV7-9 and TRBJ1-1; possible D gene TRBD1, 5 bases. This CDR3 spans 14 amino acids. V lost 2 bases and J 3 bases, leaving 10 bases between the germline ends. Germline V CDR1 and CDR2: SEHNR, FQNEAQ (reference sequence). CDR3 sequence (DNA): TGTGCCAGCAGCTTAACGCGGGGGGACACTGAAGCTTTCTTT. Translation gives CASSLTRGDTEAFF.

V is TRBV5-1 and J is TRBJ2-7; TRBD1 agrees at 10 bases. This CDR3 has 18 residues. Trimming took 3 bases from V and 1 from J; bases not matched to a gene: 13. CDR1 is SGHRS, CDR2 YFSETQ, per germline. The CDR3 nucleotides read TGCGCCAGCAGCTCGGACACCACGGGACAGGGGTGGTCCTACGAGCAGTACTTC. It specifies CASSSDTTGQGWSYEQYF.